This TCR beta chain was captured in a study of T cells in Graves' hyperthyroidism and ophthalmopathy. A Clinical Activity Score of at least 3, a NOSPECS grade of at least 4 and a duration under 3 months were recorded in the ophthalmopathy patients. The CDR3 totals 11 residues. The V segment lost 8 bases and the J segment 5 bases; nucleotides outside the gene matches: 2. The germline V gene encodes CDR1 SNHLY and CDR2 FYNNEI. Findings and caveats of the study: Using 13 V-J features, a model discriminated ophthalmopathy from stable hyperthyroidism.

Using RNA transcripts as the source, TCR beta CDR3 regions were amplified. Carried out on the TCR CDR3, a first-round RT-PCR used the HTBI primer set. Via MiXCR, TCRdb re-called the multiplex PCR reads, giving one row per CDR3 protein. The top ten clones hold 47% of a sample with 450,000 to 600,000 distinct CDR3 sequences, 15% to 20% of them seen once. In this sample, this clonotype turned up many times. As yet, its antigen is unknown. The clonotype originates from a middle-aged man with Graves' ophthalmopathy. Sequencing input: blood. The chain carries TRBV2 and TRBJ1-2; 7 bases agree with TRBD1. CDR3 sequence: CASATGYGYTF. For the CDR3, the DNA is TGTGCCAGCGCGACAGGGTATGGCTACACCTTC.